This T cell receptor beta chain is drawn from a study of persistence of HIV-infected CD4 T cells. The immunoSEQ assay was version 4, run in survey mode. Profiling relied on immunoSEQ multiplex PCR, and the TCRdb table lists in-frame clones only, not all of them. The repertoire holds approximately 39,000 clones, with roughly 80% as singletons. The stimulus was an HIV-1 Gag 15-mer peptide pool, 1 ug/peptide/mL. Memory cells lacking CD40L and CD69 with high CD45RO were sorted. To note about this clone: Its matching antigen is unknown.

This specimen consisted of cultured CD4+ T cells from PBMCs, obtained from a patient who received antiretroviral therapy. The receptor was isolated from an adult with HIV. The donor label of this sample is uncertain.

CDR3 in amino acids: CASNSDRGNTGELFF. In nucleotides, the CDR3 is TGTGCCAGCAATTCGGACAGGGGGAACACCGGGGAGCTGTTTTTT. V is TRBV6-5 and J is TRBJ2-2; 9 nucleotides match TRBD1. The CDR3 consists of 15 residues. CDR1 is MNHEY, CDR2 SVGAGI, per germline. J lost 1 base, V lost 7 bases, and 4 bases had no gene match.